This passage covers 32 T cell receptor beta chains from one sample sequenced in a study of blood T cell repertoires in COVID-19. Libraries were prepared by immunoSEQ multiplex PCR; TCRdb keeps only in-frame clonotypes and omits some of them. This sample has about 86,000 clones; around four fifths occur once, and the top ten carry around 29%. Source material: peripheral blood. All receptors derive from an elderly woman with active or convalescent COVID-19.

The rearrangement links TRBV11-2 to TRBJ2-1; 8 nucleotides align to TRBD1. V was clipped by 5 bases and J by 6 bases; unmatched bases: 6. Germline CDR1 SGHAT, CDR2 FQNNGV. The CDR3 extends over 14 amino acids. The CDR3 region has the DNA TGTGCCAGCAGCAAGGACAGGGCGGGCAATGAGCAGTTCTTC. Translation: CASSKDRAGNEQFF. The full variable domain, completed using reference TRBV11-2 and TRBJ2-1, is EAGVAQSPRYKIIEKRQSVAFWCNPISGHATLYWYQQILGQGPKLLIQFQNNGVVDDSQLPKDRFSAERLKGVDSTLKIQPAKLEDSAVYLCASSKDRAGNEQFFGPGTRLTVL.

V is TRBV18 and J is TRBJ1-4; 9 nucleotides agree with TRBD1. Looked up from germline, CDR1 is KGHSH and CDR2 is LQKENI. Trimming cost V 3 bases and J 0 bases; bases outside gene matches: 8. The CDR3 covers 18 residues. The CDR3 nucleotides are TGTGCCAGCTCACCGACAGGGGGAGGGACCGCAACTAATGAAAAACTGTTTTTT. Encoded protein: CASSPTGGGTATNEKLFF.

This chain uses TRBV7-7 with TRBJ2-1; 7 nucleotides agree with TRBD1. Unmatched junction bases numbered 7, after V lost 5 bases and J lost 6 bases. CDR1 is SSHAT, CDR2 FNYEAQ, per germline (reference sequence). The CDR3 spans 14 residues. In DNA, the CDR3 is TGTGCCAGCAGCCCGGACAGGTCGTTCAATGAGCAGTTCTTC. Protein: CASSPDRSFNEQFF.

V is TRBV30 and J is TRBJ2-3, with 7 positions matching TRBD1. CDR1 and CDR2 (germline): GTSNPN, SVGIG (reference sequence). CDR3 size: 17 residues. J was trimmed by 4 bases and V by 4 bases; bases with no gene match: 17. The CDR3, as DNA: TGTGCCTGGACGGCCTCGACAGGGTCGAATTCGCCAGATACGCAGTATTTT. Its protein product is CAWTASTGSNSPDTQYF. The whole variable domain, filled in from reference TRBV30 and TRBJ2-3, reads SQTIHQWPATLVQPVGSPLSLECTVEGTSNPNLYWYRQAAGRGLQLLFYSVGIGQISSEVPQNLSASRPQDRQFILSSKKLLLSDSGFYLCAWTASTGSNSPDTQYFGPGTRLTVL.

The chain couples TRBV28 to TRBJ1-2; perhaps TRBD1 as D (5 bases). This CDR3 is 15 amino acids long. V was shortened by 5 bases and J by 7 bases, with 20 bases between the two germline ends. Germline V gives CDR1 MDHEN, CDR2 SYDVKM. The CDR3 bases are TGTGCCAGCAGTCTGCCGCTTCTGGGGCTCGGTGGCTACACCTTC. It codes for CASSLPLLGLGGYTF.

This rearrangement joins TRBV9 to TRBJ1-1, with 7 bases matching TRBD1. The CDR3 is made up of 15 amino acids. Germline V gene lookup returns CDR1 SGDLS and CDR2 YYNGEE. Trimming removed 3 bases from V and 3 bases from J; junction bases left unmatched: 8. The CDR3 here is CASSGFYRGDTEAFF. CDR3 nucleotides: TGTGCCAGCAGCGGCTTCTACAGGGGAGACACTGAAGCTTTCTTT.

This rearrangement joins TRBV6-2 or TRBV6-3 to TRBJ1-1; D uncertain. CDR1 and CDR2 (germline): MNHEY, SVGEGT. This CDR3 spans 13 amino acids. V was pared by 5 bases and J by 9 bases, with 16 bases between. The CDR3 loop is CASSPMSRSKAFF. The CDR3, as DNA: TGTGCCAGCAGTCCAATGTCCAGGTCTAAAGCTTTCTTT.

This clone has just a few counts. The J gene is TRBJ2-3, the V gene TRBV4-2, with 9 bases identical to TRBD2. The CDR3 is made up of 17 amino acids. The junction had 5 bases not matched to a gene; V was cut back by 0 bases and J by 1 base. The germline CDR1 and CDR2 sequences are LGHNA and YNFKEQ. Here the CDR3 reads CASSQDWREGRTDTQYF. The CDR3 DNA sequence: TGTGCCAGCAGCCAAGATTGGCGGGAGGGCCGCACAGATACGCAGTATTTT.

In this sample, this clone turned up a few times. CDR3 nucleotide sequence: TGCGCCAGCAGTATCTCAGGGGTGGGGGATGAGCAGTTCTTC. Residues: CASSISGVGDEQFF. The chain is built from TRBV5-1 and TRBJ2-1; D may be TRBD1 (6 bases). CDR3 size: 14 residues. V was pared by 5 bases and J by 8 bases, with 17 bases between. Germline lookup yields CDR1 SGHRS and CDR2 YFSETQ.

V and J are TRBV11-3 and TRBJ1-3; D is perhaps TRBD1 (6 bases). V shed 1 base and J shed 6 bases, with 10 bases lying between them. From germline, CDR1 is SGHNT and CDR2 YENEEA. The CDR3 sequence is 14 residues long. CDR3 coding DNA: TGTGCCAGCAGCTTAGCCGGGACATTAAACACCATATATTTT. Translated, it gives CASSLAGTLNTIYF.

The J gene is TRBJ1-2, the V gene TRBV6-2 or TRBV6-3; 7 bases are shared with TRBD1. This CDR3 is 14 amino acids long. V trimming: 2 bases; J trimming: 0 bases; junction bases outside the gene matches: 0. The germline V gene encodes CDR1 MNHEY and CDR2 SVGEGT. CDR3 in DNA: TGTGCCAGCAGTTACGGGACAGCTAACTATGGCTACACCTTC. Amino acids: CASSYGTANYGYTF.

This CDR3 reads CASSAGTGYSPLHF. DNA for the CDR3: TGTGCCAGCAGCGCCGGGACAGGGTATTCACCCCTCCACTTT. The V and J genes are TRBV28 and TRBJ1-6; 9 bases line up with TRBD1. The CDR3 contains 14 residues. V lost 6 bases to trimming and J lost 8 bases; unmatched junction nucleotides: 5. From germline, CDR1 is MDHEN and CDR2 SYDVKM.

The gene calls are TRBV19 and TRBJ1-4; D gene uncertain. The germline V gene has CDR1 LNHDA and CDR2 SQIVND (reference sequence). There are 13 residues in the CDR3. V lost 7 bases and J lost 1, with 7 bases in between. The CDR3 reads CASNRGTNEKLFF. The CDR3 DNA is TGTGCCAGTAACCGGGGAACTAATGAAAAACTGTTTTTT. Filled out from reference TRBV19 and TRBJ1-4, the complete variable domain reads DGGITQSPKYLFRKEGQNVTLSCEQNLNHDAMYWYRQDPGQGLRLIYYSQIVNDFQKGDIAEGYSVSREKKESFPLTVTSAQKNPTAFYLCASNRGTNEKLFFGSGTQLSVL.

The rearrangement joins TRBV19 to TRBJ1-6; 7 bases agree with TRBD1. Germline-derived CDR1 and CDR2 are LNHDA and SQIVND (reference sequence). This CDR3 comprises 15 residues. The J segment lost 10 bases and the V segment lost 1 base, leaving 7 bases of the junction unmatched. The CDR3 DNA reads as TGTGCCAGTAGTATAGGAGGGGGCGCGGGATCACCCCTCCACTTT. The encoded protein is CASSIGGGAGSPLHF.

The chain uses TRBV3-1 (or the pseudogene TRBV3-2) and TRBJ2-7; D is ambiguous. The CDR3 sequence is 14 residues long. Trimming cost V 0 bases and J 4 bases, with 10 bases left between them. CDR1 is LGHDT and CDR2 is YNNKEL in the germline V gene (reference sequence). CDR3 loop: CASSQDFGSYEQYF. In DNA, the CDR3 is TGTGCCAGCAGCCAAGATTTTGGTAGTTACGAGCAGTACTTC.

The chain uses TRBV28 and TRBJ2-5, with 9 bases matching TRBD2. J gave up 5 bases and V 5 bases, and 6 bases lay outside the gene matches. The germline gives CDR1 MDHEN, CDR2 SYDVKM. The CDR3 is made up of 14 amino acids. In DNA form, the CDR3 reads TGTGCCAGCAGTCTAGGGACTAGCAGGGAGACCCAGTACTTC. Its translation: CASSLGTSRETQYF.

V usage is TRBV6-5 and J usage is TRBJ2-7; tentatively, D is TRBD2 (6 bases). This CDR3 spans 13 amino acids. The V gene's germline CDR1 is MNHEY and CDR2 SVGAGI. The V end was cut by 6 bases, the J end by 5 bases, with 14 bases between. The CDR3 protein is CASSETWGDEQYF. Here the CDR3 DNA reads TGTGCCAGCAGCGAGACGTGGGGGGACGAGCAGTACTTC.

The genes are TRBV6-4 and TRBJ1-1, with D unresolved. Germline V gene data show CDR1 as MRHNA and CDR2 as SNTAGT. V was clipped by 4 bases and J by 5 bases, with 14 bases between them. The length of the CDR3 is 14 residues. CDR3 in DNA: TGTGCCAGCAGTGCGGTCCTCGGAGGGACTGAAGCTTTCTTT. Translated: CASSAVLGGTEAFF.

This chain connects TRBV5-1 to TRBJ2-7; TRBD1 might be the D (5 bases). The germline V gene encodes CDR1 SGHRS and CDR2 YFSETQ. V lost 1 base, J lost 1 base, and 12 bases lay in between. There are 15 residues in the CDR3. In nucleotides, the CDR3 is TGCGCCAGCAGCTTGCTCCAGGGCCTGTCCTACGAGCAGTACTTC. Protein sequence: CASSLLQGLSYEQYF.

The CDR3 spells CASRYTYGYTF. The CDR3 DNA follows: TGTGCCAGCAGGTACACATATGGCTACACCTTC. The chain employs TRBV28 and TRBJ1-2, with D unclear. The CDR3 has 11 amino acids. Germline V gene sequence: CDR1 MDHEN, CDR2 SYDVKM. V was pared by 6 bases and J by 5 bases, with 7 bases between.

The V gene is TRBV7-2, the J gene TRBJ2-3; 8 bases fit TRBD2. The ends lost 4 bases at V and 4 bases at J; junction bases unmatched: 10. The CDR3 loop spans 16 amino acids. Per germline, CDR1 SGHTA and CDR2 FQGNSA. The CDR3 bases are TGTGCCAGCAGCTATCAAGCGGGAGCCCCGGCAGATACGCAGTATTTT. This encodes CASSYQAGAPADTQYF. The full variable domain, rest sourced from reference TRBV7-2 and TRBJ2-3, is GAGVSQSPSNKVTEKGKDVELRCDPISGHTALYWYRQSLGQGLEFLIYFQGNSAPDKSGLPSDRFSAERTGGSVSTLTIQRTQQEDSAVYLCASSYQAGAPADTQYFGPGTRLTVL.

The V call is TRBV5-1, the J call TRBJ2-7; perhaps TRBD2 as D (6 bases). Trimming removed 2 bases at V and 1 base at J, with 13 bases between. The CDR3 spans 15 residues. The germline gives CDR1 SGHRS, CDR2 YFSETQ. Written as DNA, the CDR3 is TGCGCCAGCAGCTTTACGGCGGGGCCATCCTACGAGCAGTACTTC. As protein: CASSFTAGPSYEQYF.

This clone has a handful of counts. The V and J genes are TRBV7-8 and TRBJ2-7, with D possibly TRBD2 on 6 matching bases. CDR1 and CDR2 (germline): SGHVS, FQNEAQ. The CDR3 is 16 residues long. V gave up 0 bases and J gave up 5 bases, with 17 bases separating them. The DNA of the CDR3 is TGTGCCAGCAGCTTAGCGGGTCTTGGAGGGACGGACGAGCAGTACTTC. This gives the protein CASSLAGLGGTDEQYF.

CDR3 bases: TGTGCCAGCAGTTTTGGAGGGGGCCAAGCTTTCTTT. It codes for CASSFGGGQAFF. The V and J genes are TRBV27 and TRBJ1-1, with 7 bases fitting TRBD1. Germline-derived CDR1 and CDR2 are MNHEY and SMNVEV (reference sequence). After removal of 3 bases from V and 9 bases from J, the junction contained 4 bases not matched to a gene. This CDR3 comprises 12 residues.

Only one count was recorded for this clone. This chain uses TRBV25-1 with TRBJ1-1; D call uncertain. The CDR3 is made up of 13 amino acids. Per the germline V gene, CDR1 is MGHDK and CDR2 is SYGVNS. The V end was cut by 9 bases, the J end by 8 bases, with 19 bases between. The CDR3: CASSLGRRREAFF. The CDR3 coding sequence is TGTGCCAGTTCCCTCGGCCGGAGGAGGGAAGCTTTCTTT.

The rearrangement joins TRBV6-5 to TRBJ1-1; D gene unclear. The V gene's germline CDR1 is MNHEY and CDR2 SVGAGI. Trimming left V 8 bases short and J 3 bases short, with 13 bases between. The CDR3 has 13 residues. CDR3 protein: CASSSIRYTEAFF. DNA of the CDR3: TGTGCCAGCTCTAGCATCCGATACACTGAAGCTTTCTTT.

This chain links TRBV28 with TRBJ2-1; D ambiguous. V was clipped by 8 bases and J by 4 bases, with 9 bases between them. CDR3 size: 12 residues. Germline V gene lookup returns CDR1 MDHEN and CDR2 SYDVKM. The CDR3 DNA reads as TGTGCCAGCTCTTCCGTATACAATGAGCAGTTCTTC. Its protein is CASSSVYNEQFF.

The chain uses TRBV5-6 and TRBJ1-4; D is unresolved. V dropped 4 bases and J dropped 3 bases, with 16 bases sitting between them. Per germline, CDR1 SGHDT and CDR2 YYEEEE. This CDR3 contains 16 residues. CDR3 sequence reads: CASSQTGVEANEKLFF. The CDR3 DNA is TGTGCCAGCAGCCAAACTGGAGTGGAAGCTAATGAAAAACTGTTTTTT.

The rearrangement joins TRBV28 to TRBJ1-2; no reliable D call. Germline loops: CDR1 MDHEN, CDR2 SYDVKM. Trimming took off 6 bases at V and 0 bases at J, with 11 bases between the two ends. This CDR3 has 14 amino acids. The CDR3 region has the DNA TGTGCCAGCAGACCAATGGGAGCTAACTATGGCTACACCTTC. Translating it yields CASRPMGANYGYTF.

The V and J genes are TRBV7-2 and TRBJ1-2, with 7 nucleotides matching TRBD1. Germline V gene lookup returns CDR1 SGHTA and CDR2 FQGNSA. The CDR3 covers 15 residues. V lost 5 bases and J lost 2; bases outside the gene matches: 8. In nucleotides, the CDR3 is TGTGCCAGCAGCACCCGGAGGGGGCAAAACTATGGCTACACCTTC. It encodes CASSTRRGQNYGYTF.

This rearrangement joins TRBV5-1 to TRBJ2-7; TRBD2 agrees at 9 bases. Germline CDR1 and CDR2: SGHRS and YFSETQ. V shed 0 bases and J 8 bases; nucleotides not matched to a gene: 15. This CDR3 has 17 residues. The CDR3 spells CASSLAYVGAGGRQQYF. Here the CDR3 DNA reads TGCGCCAGCAGCTTGGCCTACGTGGGGGCGGGAGGGAGGCAGCAGTACTTC.

This clone was seen a few times. V usage is TRBV28 and J usage is TRBJ2-1; 12 bases line up with TRBD2. V lost 3 bases, J lost 9 bases, and 6 bases stayed unmatched. The CDR3 is made up of 15 amino acids. The germline CDR1 and CDR2 sequences are MDHEN and SYDVKM. CDR3 protein: CASSFPTSGGSEQFF. The CDR3 DNA reads as TGTGCCAGCAGTTTTCCGACTAGCGGGGGAAGTGAGCAGTTCTTC.